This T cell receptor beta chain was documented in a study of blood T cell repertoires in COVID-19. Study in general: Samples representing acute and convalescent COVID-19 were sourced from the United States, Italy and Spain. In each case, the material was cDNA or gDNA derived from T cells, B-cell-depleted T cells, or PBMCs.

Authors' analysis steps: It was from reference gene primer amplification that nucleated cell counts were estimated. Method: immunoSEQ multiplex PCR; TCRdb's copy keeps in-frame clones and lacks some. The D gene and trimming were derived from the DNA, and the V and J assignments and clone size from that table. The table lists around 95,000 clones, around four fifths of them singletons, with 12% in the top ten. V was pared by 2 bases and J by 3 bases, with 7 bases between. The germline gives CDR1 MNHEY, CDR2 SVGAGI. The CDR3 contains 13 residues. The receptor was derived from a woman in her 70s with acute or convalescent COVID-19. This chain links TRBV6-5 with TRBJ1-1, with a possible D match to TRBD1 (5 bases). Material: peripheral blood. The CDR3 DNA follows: TGTGCCAGCAGTTACCGGGGGGACACTGAAGCTTTCTTT. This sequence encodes CASSYRGDTEAFF.